The rows below give T cell receptor beta chains drawn from one sample of a study of cytomegalovirus exposure and HLA in healthy donors. Clones were read by immunoSEQ multiplex PCR, and TCRdb kept only the in-frame ones, dropping some. Of roughly 120,000 clones in the sample, around 86% were seen once. Specimen: PBMCs. These receptors all come from a man aged 18 to 35 in good health and CMV-seronegative. Both conserved end residues are part of each CDR3.

V: TRBV7-9; J: TRBJ2-5; CDR3: CASSFPPRDRGRRETQYF
V: TRBV6-5; J: TRBJ1-1; CDR3: CASSPGFNTEAFF
V: TRBV7-9; J: TRBJ1-1; CDR3: CASSLGRGSSENTEAFF
V: TRBV27; J: TRBJ2-7; CDR3: CASSYRGSYEQYF
V: TRBV5-1; J: TRBJ2-7; CDR3: CASSLGDRGYEQYF
V: TRBV2; J: TRBJ2-2; CDR3: CASPRQKNTGELFF
V: TRBV9; J: TRBJ2-5; CDR3: CASSVGTSGGYQETQYF
V: TRBV30; J: TRBJ1-4; CDR3: CAWSGGTNEKLFF
V: TRBV7-6; J: TRBJ1-1; CDR3: CASSLGAGTANTEAFF
V: TRBV19; J: TRBJ1-6; CDR3: CASRWTGGTAPLHF
V: TRBV18; J: TRBJ2-5; CDR3: CASSPNRETQYF
V: TRBV6-6; J: TRBJ1-3; CDR3: CASSYSKQGAGNTIYF
V: TRBV5-1; J: TRBJ2-1; CDR3: CASSLGQGAIDEQFF
V: TRBV5-4; J: TRBJ1-1; CDR3: CASSRETLNTEAFF
V: TRBV30; J: TRBJ2-3; CDR3: CAWSLGLAGADTQYF
V: TRBV11-2; J: TRBJ1-1; CDR3: CASSLGALDTEAFF
V: TRBV10-1; J: TRBJ1-1; CDR3: CASMTGRNTEAFF
V: TRBV19; J: TRBJ1-2; CDR3: CASSGPGARGRDGYTF
V: TRBV7-8; J: TRBJ1-2; CDR3: CASSPSVRGVGHPKYGYTF
V: TRBV2; J: TRBJ2-3; CDR3: CASALEGIGTDTQYF
V: TRBV7-9; J: TRBJ2-2; CDR3: CASSGLSGELFF
V: TRBV9; J: TRBJ2-7; CDR3: CASSASRKTVPYEQYF
V: TRBV10-3; J: TRBJ2-3; CDR3: CAISEAGEQYF
V: TRBV5-1; J: TRBJ1-4; CDR3: CASSLGGQGGNEKLFF
V: TRBV7-2; J: TRBJ1-2; CDR3: CASSRDRAQGYTF
V: TRBV7-9; J: TRBJ1-5; CDR3: CASSLAAGGSNQPQHF
V: TRBV5-1; J: TRBJ2-3; CDR3: CASSTGQEWSDTQYF
V: TRBV5-1; J: TRBJ1-4; CDR3: CASSKETGGIEKLFF
V: TRBV10-3; J: TRBJ2-1; CDR3: CATGLAASEQFF
V: TRBV27; J: TRBJ2-3; CDR3: CASRGAAPDTQYF
V: TRBV15; J: TRBJ1-2; CDR3: CATSRRQGEAYGYTF
V: TRBV30; J: TRBJ2-1; CDR3: CAWSWTGVGNEQFF
V: TRBV2; J: TRBJ1-2; CDR3: CASSGRTFNYGYTF
V: TRBV12-5; J: TRBJ2-1; CDR3: CASGLVRTSGRYYNEQFF
V: TRBV7-9; J: TRBJ1-5; CDR3: CASSLVGTGGDQPQHF
V: TRBV25-1; J: TRBJ2-3; CDR3: CASSEPAGSTDTQYF
V: TRBV7-9; J: TRBJ1-2; CDR3: CASSSPAPRSGYTF
V: TRBV7-8; J: TRBJ1-5; CDR3: CASSLAGTNQPQHF
V: TRBV6-6; J: TRBJ2-2; CDR3: CASSLLSGPGELFF
V: TRBV6-5; J: TRBJ1-3; CDR3: CASKQTGGINTIYF
V: TRBV5-1; J: TRBJ2-7; CDR3: CASQNKASGSYEQYF
V: TRBV5-1; J: TRBJ2-7; CDR3: CASSRPDNSYEQYF
V: TRBV4-1; J: TRBJ2-5; CDR3: CASSQTSGGAVETQYF